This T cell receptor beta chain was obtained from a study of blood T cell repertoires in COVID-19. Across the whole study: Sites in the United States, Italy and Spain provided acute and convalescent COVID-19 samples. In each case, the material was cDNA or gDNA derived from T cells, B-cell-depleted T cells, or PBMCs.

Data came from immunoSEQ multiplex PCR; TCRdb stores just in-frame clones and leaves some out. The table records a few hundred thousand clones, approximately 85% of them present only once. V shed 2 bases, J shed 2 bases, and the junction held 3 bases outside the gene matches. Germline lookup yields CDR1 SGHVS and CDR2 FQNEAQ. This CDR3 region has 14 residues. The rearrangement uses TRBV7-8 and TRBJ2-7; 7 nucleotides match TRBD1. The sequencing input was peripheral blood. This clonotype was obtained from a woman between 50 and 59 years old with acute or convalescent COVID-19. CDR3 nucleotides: TGTGCCAGCAGCTTACGGGACAGAACCTACGAGCAGTACTTC. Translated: CASSLRDRTYEQYF.